This TCR beta chain was recorded in a study of memory CD4+ T cells and cytomegalovirus serostatus. Study overall: Of the healthy Belgian adults, several were CMV seropositive and approximately 25 seronegative.

Measured with immunoSEQ multiplex PCR; TCRdb has only the in-frame clones, and not every one. The table has under 35,000 clones, roughly 80% seen once; the top ten hold 0.5% to 0.65%. Germline CDR1 is SGHDT and CDR2 is YYEEEE. The CDR3 has 15 residues. Trimming stripped 0 bases from V and 4 bases from J, with 8 bases between. Single viable CD3+CD4+CD8-CD45RO+ cells were sorted as the memory CD4+ T cells. CMV serostatus came from serum IgG against pp150, pp28, p38, p52. The rearrangement links TRBV5-6 to TRBJ2-6; D gene ambiguous. The specimen was memory CD4+ T cells from blood. The clonotype originates from an adult in good health and CMV-seronegative. Some clones in this sample may be carry-over from other donors' samples. CDR3 in amino acids: CASSLAGPGANVLTF. CDR3 nucleotide sequence: TGTGCCAGCAGCTTGGCCGGGCCCGGGGCCAACGTCCTGACTTTC.